The 21 T cell receptor beta chains in this list originate from one sample, sequenced in a study of T cells after yellow fever vaccination. TCRdb ran MiXCR on the 5' RACE reads and lists one entry per CDR3 protein. The sample carries around 250,000 distinct CDR3 sequences, 6.9% recorded once. The sequencing here drew on CD4+ T cells sorted from PBMCs, taken 15 days after the yellow fever booster vaccination. The receptors were gathered from a man aged 25 to 40 who received the YFV17D yellow fever vaccine.

There are a few counts of this clonotype. The chain joins TRBV24-1 to TRBJ2-1; the match to TRBD2 covers 7 bases. The germline V gene encodes CDR1 KGHDR and CDR2 SFDVKD. The V and J ends lost 6 bases and 9 bases, in that order; junction bases with no gene match: 7. The CDR3 spans 13 residues. The CDR3 nucleotides are TGTGCCACCAGTAGAGCGGGGAAGAGTGAGCAGTTCTTC. Amino acids: CATSRAGKSEQFF.

The table lists this clonotype with a few counts. The rearrangement links TRBV9 to TRBJ2-5; 7 nucleotides line up with TRBD2. V gave up 4 bases and J gave up 5 bases; unmatched junction bases: 11. Germline V CDR1 and CDR2: SGDLS, YYNGEE. The CDR3 is 15 residues long. CDR3 residues: CASSPRTAGGETQYF. For the CDR3, the DNA is TGTGCCAGCAGCCCCCGCACCGCCGGGGGGGAGACCCAGTACTTC. Looking up the rest from reference TRBV9 and TRBJ2-5 gives the full variable domain: DSGVTQTPKHLITATGQRVTLRCSPRSGDLSVYWYQQSLDQGLQFLIQYYNGEERAKGNILERFSAQQFPDLHSELNLSSLELGDSALYFCASSPRTAGGETQYFGPGTRLLVL.

This clonotype appeared many times. The chain has TRBV20-1 and TRBJ2-5, with D uncertain. Germline assignment: CDR1 DFQATT and CDR2 SNEGSKA (reference sequence). Trimming cost V 3 bases and J 9 bases, with 8 bases left between them. This CDR3 is 10 amino acids long. The CDR3 spells CSASREAQYF. The CDR3 bases are TGCAGTGCTAGCCGTGAGGCCCAGTACTTC.

This clonotype was seen ten or more times. The chain joins TRBV4-3 to TRBJ2-5; D gene uncertain. The CDR3 is made up of 14 amino acids. The germline V gene has CDR1 LGHNA and CDR2 YSLEER. Trimming left V 5 bases short and J 4 bases short, with 14 bases between. In DNA form, the CDR3 reads TGCGCCAGCAGCTACAACATGGATCGAGAGACCCAGTACTTC. As protein: CASSYNMDRETQYF.

This clonotype was recorded many times. The chain combines TRBV19 with TRBJ2-2, with 8 bases matching TRBD2. The V segment lost 5 bases and the J segment 0 bases; nucleotides outside the gene matches: 11. The CDR3 extends over 18 amino acids. Germline V gives CDR1 LNHDA, CDR2 SQIVND (reference sequence). The CDR3 DNA follows: TGTGCCAGTAGTTTCCTAGCGGGCATCAGATCGAACACCGGGGAGCTGTTTTTT. Protein sequence: CASSFLAGIRSNTGELFF.

The CDR3 DNA reads TGCGCCAGCACCCGACTAGTTTCGGAAGAGACCCAGTACTTC. Translation: CASTRLVSEETQYF. The chain carries TRBV5-1 and TRBJ2-5; D is perhaps TRBD2 (6 bases). CDR1 is SGHRS and CDR2 is YFSETQ in the germline V gene. The CDR3 covers 14 residues. Trimming left V 6 bases short and J 3 bases short, with 15 bases between.

The chain recombines TRBV10-3 with TRBJ1-4, with D maybe TRBD1 (5 bases). Germline values: CDR1 ENHRY, CDR2 SYGVKD. This CDR3 is built from 15 residues. V lost 4 bases, J lost 4 bases, and 13 bases lay in between. CDR3 sequence reads: CAISATGGDNEKLFF. The CDR3 DNA reads TGTGCCATCAGTGCGACGGGGGGGGATAATGAAAAACTGTTTTTT.

This rearrangement joins TRBV20-1 to TRBJ2-7; the D is unclear. CDR1 and CDR2 (germline): DFQATT, SNEGSKA (reference sequence). The V gene lost 3 bases and the J gene lost 1 base, with 13 bases spanning the gap. The CDR3 is made up of 14 amino acids. The CDR3 spells CSASSTVDSYEQYF. CDR3 bases: TGCAGTGCTAGCTCGACTGTGGATTCCTACGAGCAGTACTTC.

This clonotype was detected a few times. This chain links TRBV7-8 with TRBJ1-5, with D possibly matching TRBD1 (5 bases). V lost 5 bases, J lost 0 bases, and 11 bases lay in between. Germline loops: CDR1 SGHVS, CDR2 FQNEAQ. This CDR3 spans 15 amino acids. This CDR3 reads CASSLQALSNQPQHF. For the CDR3, the DNA is TGTGCCAGCAGCCTACAGGCTCTTAGCAATCAGCCCCAGCATTTT.

The V and J genes are TRBV6-1 and TRBJ2-2; D call uncertain. V was clipped by 7 bases and J by 4 bases, with 19 bases between them. Germline assignment: CDR1 MNHNS and CDR2 SASEGT. The CDR3 is 16 residues long. The CDR3 DNA reads as TGTGCCAGCAATGCACGAGGTGGTCTAACCACCGGGGAGCTGTTTTTT. Translation gives CASNARGGLTTGELFF.

The chain uses TRBV6-5 and TRBJ2-7; no firm D call. CDR1 and CDR2 (germline): MNHEY, SVGAGI. Trimming cost V 5 bases and J 6 bases, with 11 bases left between them. The CDR3 contains 12 residues. The CDR3 sequence: CASSPPRGEQYF. The CDR3, as DNA: TGTGCCAGCAGTCCCCCCCGCGGCGAGCAGTACTTC.

The V and J genes are TRBV10-1 and TRBJ1-2, with 9 nucleotides matching TRBD1. The CDR3 contains 14 residues. CDR1 WNHNN and CDR2 SYGVQD come from the germline V gene (reference sequence). J was trimmed by 7 bases and V by 7 bases; bases with no gene match: 10. The DNA of the CDR3 is TGCGCCAGCACTTTGGACAGGGGTTTTGGTGGCTACACCTTC. Residues: CASTLDRGFGGYTF.

The chain couples TRBV10-3 to TRBJ2-2, with unresolved D. CDR1 and CDR2 from the germline V gene are ENHRY and SYGVKD. There are 13 residues in the CDR3. V was cut by 6 bases and J by 3 bases, with 8 bases left in between. The CDR3 sequence: CAIRGSDTGELFF. The CDR3 DNA reads as TGTGCCATCAGAGGGTCCGACACCGGGGAGCTGTTTTTT.

This clonotype has more than one count but fewer than ten. This rearrangement joins TRBV20-1 to TRBJ1-5; 7 bases fit TRBD1. This CDR3 comprises 14 residues. V shed 6 bases, J shed 2 bases, and the junction held 7 bases outside the gene matches. Per the germline V gene, CDR1 is DFQATT and CDR2 is SNEGSKA (reference sequence). The CDR3, as DNA: TGCAGTGCCAGGGAGGGGGCGGGCAATCAGCCCCAGCATTTT. Its protein product is CSAREGAGNQPQHF.

This clonotype has a count of ten or more. The chain has TRBV15 and TRBJ2-7, with unresolved D. There are 13 residues in the CDR3. Germline V CDR1 and CDR2: LNHNV, YYDKDF (reference sequence). V gave up 5 bases and J gave up 7 bases, with 15 bases separating them. DNA of the CDR3: TGTGCCACCAGCGGCAGGACCTACGTTGAGCAGTACTTC. This encodes CATSGRTYVEQYF.

This clonotype was recorded many times. The genes are TRBV18 and TRBJ2-1; 9 bases line up with TRBD1. The germline V gene has CDR1 KGHSH and CDR2 LQKENI. Germline trimming cut 6 bases from V and 5 bases from J; bases unmatched to any gene: 5. This CDR3 is built from 14 residues. CDR3 in DNA: TGTGCCAGCTCGGGACAGGGATCAAACAATGAGCAGTTCTTC. Translation gives CASSGQGSNNEQFF.

V is TRBV20-1 and J is TRBJ2-7, with D tentatively TRBD2 (6 bases). The V end lost 6 bases, the J end lost 2 bases, and 17 bases lay between the germline ends. In germline, CDR1 is DFQATT, CDR2 SNEGSKA (reference sequence). This CDR3 contains 14 residues. The DNA of the CDR3 is TGCAGTGCCCCTCCTCGCGGGGTAACCTACGAGCAGTACTTC. It codes for CSAPPRGVTYEQYF.

This clonotype was counted ten times or more. The J gene is TRBJ2-1, the V gene TRBV6-2 or TRBV6-3; D might be TRBD1 (5 bases). Germline assignment: CDR1 MNHEY and CDR2 SVGEGT. The CDR3 spans 15 residues. V lost 2 bases and J lost 8, with 16 bases in between. CDR3 nucleotide sequence: TGTGCCAGCAGTTACACCAACAACAGGTTTGATGAGCAGTTCTTC. It translates to CASSYTNNRFDEQFF.

This clonotype was picked up many times. V and J are TRBV5-1 and TRBJ2-1, with 12 bases lining up with TRBD2. Germline assignment: CDR1 SGHRS and CDR2 YFSETQ. CDR3 length: 15 amino acids. V dropped 4 bases and J dropped 4; count of bases not matched to a gene: 3. CDR3 sequence: CASSVGLAGYNEQFF. The CDR3 DNA sequence: TGCGCCAGCAGCGTCGGACTAGCGGGATACAATGAGCAGTTCTTC.

This clonotype has only a few counts. This chain uses TRBV20-1 with TRBJ2-7; a possible D gene is TRBD2 (5 bases). V was cut by 3 bases and J by 3 bases, with 18 bases left in between. CDR1 and CDR2 (germline): DFQATT, SNEGSKA (reference sequence). The CDR3 has 15 residues. The CDR3 is CSASRFKDSIYEQYF. For the CDR3, the DNA is TGCAGTGCTAGTAGATTTAAGGACTCGATCTACGAGCAGTACTTC.

This clonotype was counted at least ten times. The CDR3 is CASSLGTRGDTQYF. The CDR3 DNA sequence: TGTGCCAGCAGCTTAGGGACTAGAGGAGATACGCAGTATTTT. The rearrangement uses TRBV7-3 and TRBJ2-3, with 8 bases identical to TRBD2. Germline V gene sequence: CDR1 SGHTA, CDR2 FQGTGA. The CDR3 runs to 14 residues. Trimming took 2 bases from V and 5 from J; bases not matched to a gene: 3.